This T cell receptor beta chain derives from a study of T cell repertoires in cytomegalovirus infection. Turning to the study itself: Peptides in the study included HLA-C-restricted and HLA-B-restricted CMV epitopes. Indications of both CMV infection and matching HLA type were provided by public TCR beta signatures.

TCRdb recomputed calls from the reads with MiXCR, one row per CDR3 protein. The table records about 770,000 distinct CDR3 sequences, 25% to 30% of them present only once. Trimming left V 1 base short and J 5 bases short, with 14 bases between. The CDR3 covers 15 residues. Regarding the study as a whole: Within the response measured ex vivo, HLA-C-restricted CMV-specific TCR beta clonotypes were dominant. Of the TCR beta families, the public ones yielded a cumulative frequency that identified carriers of CMV plus the relevant HLA.

Turning to this clonotype: Its antigen remains unknown.

The sequences come from cultured CD8+ T cells from PBMCs, collected from culture after CMV antigen stimulation. The sequence was obtained from a human donor in good health (CMV status not recorded). Some clones in this sample may be carry-over from other donors' samples. The V call is TRBV12-3 or TRBV12-4, the J call TRBJ1-1; perhaps TRBD1 as D (5 bases). CDR3 DNA sequence: TGTGCCAGCAGTTTAGGGGACGTGCGGGGGACTGAAGCTTTCTTT. Amino acid sequence: CASSLGDVRGTEAFF.